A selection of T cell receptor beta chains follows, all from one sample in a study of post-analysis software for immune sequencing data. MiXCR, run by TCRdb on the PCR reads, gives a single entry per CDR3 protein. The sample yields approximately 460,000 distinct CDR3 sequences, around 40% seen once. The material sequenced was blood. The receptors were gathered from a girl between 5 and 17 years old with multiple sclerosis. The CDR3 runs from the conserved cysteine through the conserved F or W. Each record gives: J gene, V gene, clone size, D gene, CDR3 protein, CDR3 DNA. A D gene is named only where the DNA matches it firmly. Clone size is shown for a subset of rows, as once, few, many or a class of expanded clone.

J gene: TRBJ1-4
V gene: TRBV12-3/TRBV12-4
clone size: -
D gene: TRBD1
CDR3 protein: CASSPPTGGEEKLFF
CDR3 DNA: TGTGCCAGCAGTCCCCCGACAGGGGGCGAGGAAAAACTGTTTTTT

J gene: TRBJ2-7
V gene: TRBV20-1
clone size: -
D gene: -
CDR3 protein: CSASDQPYEQYF
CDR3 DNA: TGCAGTGCTAGTGACCAACCCTACGAGCAGTACTTC

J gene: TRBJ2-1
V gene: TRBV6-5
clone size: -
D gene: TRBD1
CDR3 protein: CASSYGRGTYNEQFF
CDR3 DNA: TGTGCCAGCAGTTACGGCAGGGGGACATACAATGAGCAGTTCTTC

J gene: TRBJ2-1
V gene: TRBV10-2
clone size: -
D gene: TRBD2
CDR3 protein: CASSKASSGSNNEQFF
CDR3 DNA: TGCGCCAGCAGTAAGGCCTCTAGCGGGAGCAACAATGAGCAGTTCTTC

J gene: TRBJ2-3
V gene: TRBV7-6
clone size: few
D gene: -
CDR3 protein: CASSPGENTQYF
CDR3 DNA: TGTGCCAGCAGCCCAGGGGAAAATACGCAGTATTTT

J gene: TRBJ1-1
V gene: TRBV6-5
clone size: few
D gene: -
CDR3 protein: CASSYPTGGNTEAFF
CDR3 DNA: TGTGCCAGCAGTTACCCGACAGGAGGCAACACTGAAGCTTTCTTT

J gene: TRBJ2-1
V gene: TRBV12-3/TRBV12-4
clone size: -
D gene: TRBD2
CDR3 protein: CASAARLAGGHEQFF
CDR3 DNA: TGTGCCAGCGCCGCGCGGCTAGCGGGGGGCCATGAGCAGTTCTTC

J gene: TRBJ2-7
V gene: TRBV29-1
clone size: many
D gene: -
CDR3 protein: CSGLDGYEQYF
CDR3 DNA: TGCAGCGGCTTAGACGGGTACGAGCAGTACTTC

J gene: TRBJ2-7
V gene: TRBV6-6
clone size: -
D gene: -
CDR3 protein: CASSYGGQSEDYEQYF
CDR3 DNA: TGTGCCAGCAGTTACGGAGGACAGTCCGAAGACTACGAGCAGTACTTC

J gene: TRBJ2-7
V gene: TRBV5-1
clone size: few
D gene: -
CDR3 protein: CASSFDVARRRGSYEQYF
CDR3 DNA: TGCGCCAGCAGCTTCGACGTGGCAAGAAGACGGGGGTCCTACGAGCAGTACTTC

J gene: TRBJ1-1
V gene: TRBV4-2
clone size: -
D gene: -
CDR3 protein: CASSPGVMNTEAFF
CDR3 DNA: TGTGCCAGCAGCCCGGGGGTTATGAACACTGAAGCTTTCTTT

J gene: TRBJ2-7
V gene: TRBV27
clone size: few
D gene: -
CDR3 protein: CASSLSPYPNEQYF
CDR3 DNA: TGTGCCAGCAGTTTATCCCCGTATCCTAACGAGCAGTACTTC

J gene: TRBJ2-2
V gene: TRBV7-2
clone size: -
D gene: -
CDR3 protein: CASSLARATGELFF
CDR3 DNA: TGTGCCAGCAGCTTAGCCAGGGCCACCGGGGAGCTGTTTTTT

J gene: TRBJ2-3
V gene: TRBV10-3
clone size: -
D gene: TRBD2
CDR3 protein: CAISDMTSGSITDTQYF
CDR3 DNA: TGTGCCATCAGTGATATGACTAGCGGGAGTATCACGGATACGCAGTATTTT

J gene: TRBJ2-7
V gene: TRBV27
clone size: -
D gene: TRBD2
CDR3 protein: CASRASGYYEQYF
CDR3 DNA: TGTGCCAGCAGGGCTAGCGGGTACTACGAGCAGTACTTC

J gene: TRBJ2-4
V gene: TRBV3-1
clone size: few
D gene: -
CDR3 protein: CASSQDASIAGGQYF
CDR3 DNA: TGTGCCAGCAGCCAAGATGCAAGTATAGCTGGCGGGCAGTACTTC

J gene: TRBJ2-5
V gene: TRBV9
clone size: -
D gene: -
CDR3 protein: CASSVVGETQYF
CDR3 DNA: TGTGCCAGCAGCGTAGTGGGAGAGACCCAGTACTTC

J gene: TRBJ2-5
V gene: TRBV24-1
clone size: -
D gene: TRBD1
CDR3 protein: CATSDSLTGGGQETQYF
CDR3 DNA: TGTGCCACCAGTGATTCCCTGACAGGGGGCGGACAAGAGACCCAGTACTTC

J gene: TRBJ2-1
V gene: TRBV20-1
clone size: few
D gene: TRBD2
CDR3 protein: CSARDRTSGRHSSYNEQFF
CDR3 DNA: TGCAGTGCTAGAGATAGGACTAGCGGGAGGCATAGCTCCTACAATGAGCAGTTCTTC

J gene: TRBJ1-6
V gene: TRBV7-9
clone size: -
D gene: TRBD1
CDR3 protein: CASSGYRTGTDNSPLHF
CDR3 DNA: TGTGCCAGCAGCGGCTACCGAACCGGGACAGACAATTCACCCCTCCACTTT

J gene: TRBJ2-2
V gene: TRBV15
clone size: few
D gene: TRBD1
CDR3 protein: CATSGGTGDTGELFF
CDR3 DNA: TGTGCCACCAGCGGGGGGACAGGGGACACCGGGGAGCTGTTTTTT